This T cell receptor (beta chain) was obtained from a study of T cells in Graves' hyperthyroidism and ophthalmopathy (dated by TCRdb to between 2019 and 2020). General notes on the study: Peripheral blood samples were taken at the time of initial diagnosis, prior to any treatment. In addition, the study compared T-cell repertoires in thyroid tissue and in blood from 6 or 7 Graves' hyperthyroidism patients. TCR Vbeta CDR3 sequencing of 140 or so peripheral blood samples (over 40 ophthalmopathy, 75 or so hyperthyroidism and roughly 17 progressor patients) is reported in the paper. Following sampling, methimazole starting at 30 mg daily was given to hyperthyroidism patients, and high-dose intravenous methylprednisolone was given to ophthalmopathy patients. Whether ophthalmopathy could be predicted prospectively was tested in an independent validation cohort made up of roughly 20 hyperthyroidism patients plus 17 patients who later progressed to ophthalmopathy. To identify TCR V-J signatures that set the groups apart, the researchers used a discovery cohort of 100 patients, made up of 40 to 45 with Graves' ophthalmopathy and some 58 with stable Graves' hyperthyroidism. For training and testing, the roughly 100 patients in the discovery cohort were randomly divided in a 7:3 ratio. Beyond this particular receptor, the publication reports: A 13 V-J signature model separated ophthalmopathy from stable hyperthyroidism, with approximately 87% sensitivity and roughly 81% specificity in cross-validation and 80%/75% in testing. During validation, the model predicted progression to ophthalmopathy a median of approximately 7 months ahead of onset, with almost 71% sensitivity and less than 85% specificity. No statistical method was used to set the sample size in advance, and investigators knew the group allocation. Blood samples also contained most of the expanded thyroid clonotypes (frequency above 0.001), which suggests that blood repertoires may reflect thyroid immune responses.

The TCR beta CDR3 regions were amplified from the RNA transcripts. The first round of RT-PCR for the TCR CDR3 was performed with the HTBI primer set and the Qiagen OneStep RT-PCR kit. A second multiplex PCR round built the libraries, followed by size selection and purification. Paired-end sequencing of the libraries was performed with 100 bp reads on an Illumina HiSeq2000. Per the authors' processing: SOAPnuke was used to process the raw data, removing reads that contained adapters or uncalled bases, had a mean Phred below 15, or lacked an exact match to the constant primer or identifier. High-quality paired reads were merged using COPE v1.2.5, and each unique nucleotide sequence was defined as a clonotype. MiTCR v1.1 was used to align the clonotypes against IMGT TRBV, TRBD and TRBJ reference segments. The analysis was restricted to V-J combinations with a frequency above 0.0001, which together covered around 99% of the repertoires. The TCS score was defined as the ratio of F50 (clonal expansion) to E x V (chaos), calculated using BLOSUM62-based TCRdist between CDR3 peptides within each V-J. Welch's t-statistics and random forest reduced some 510 V-J features to around 14, which were used in a naive Bayes classifier (R e1071). TCRdb reprocessed the public reads (quality trimming at Q25 with fastp, clone calling with MiXCR) and kept in-frame beta chains. Rows are unified per CDR3 protein, each entry keeping the most common DNA and genes. TCRdb, not the authors, supplied the V and J calls. The sample has hundreds of thousands of distinct CDR3 sequences on record, 13% to 15% of them singletons. The leading ten clones occupy about 9.4% of the sample.

In this sample, this clonotype turned up many times. Its cognate antigen has yet to be identified. No much larger clonotype is one base removed from it; base qualities were not supplied. Stable Graves' hyperthyroidism was defined as the absence of progression to ophthalmopathy over 18 months of follow-up. Hyperthyroidism patients were newly diagnosed, with disease duration under 2 months, and aged 18 to 65 years. The study excluded patients with uncontrolled infections, other autoimmune diseases, pregnancy or lactation. Diagnoses were based on clinical symptoms, serum thyroxine and TRAb, thyroid ultrasound and orbital computed tomography. Ficoll-Paque density gradient centrifugation was used to isolate PBMCs from 10 ml of fresh peripheral blood. Trizol reagent was used to extract total RNA, and RNA quality was then checked on an Agilent 2100 Bioanalyzer. V is pared back by 10 bases and J by 1 base, with 25 bases lying between the germline termini. The germline V gene (reference sequence) specifies PRHDT as CDR1 and FYEKMQ as CDR2. The CDR3 spans 17 residues, from the cysteine through the phenylalanine. Only the CDR3 DNA is retained, 51 bases long and in frame from the first base.

The receptor comes from a woman younger than 30 with Graves' hyperthyroidism. The sequencing input was blood. In this chain, TRBV13 is recombined with TRBJ1-1; possibly the D gene is TRBD1, per 5 matching bases. The CDR3 is CATRTRGGAPQNTEAFF. The DNA sequence is as follows: TGTGCCACCCGAACGAGGGGAGGGGCGCCACAGAACACTGAAGCTTTCTTT.